Presented here are 8 T cell receptor beta chains from one specimen sequenced in a study of cytomegalovirus exposure and HLA in healthy donors. PCR was performed using 60 Vbeta and 13 Jbeta primers. Only in-frame clones appear in the TCRdb table, and some are missing; sequencing was by immunoSEQ multiplex PCR. The sample lists 200,000 to 250,000 clones, 60% to 85% occurring once. Sequencing was carried out using PBMCs. Receptor source: a man aged 35 to 55 in good health and CMV-seronegative.

This chain links TRBV4-1 with TRBJ1-4; 12 positions agree with TRBD1. Per the germline V gene, CDR1 is MGHRA and CDR2 is YSYEKL. This CDR3 is 15 amino acids long. The trim removed 8 bases at V and 7 bases at J, leaving 8 bases unmatched. The CDR3 spells CASRAGTGGFEKLFF. The CDR3 DNA reads TGCGCCAGCCGCGCGGGGACAGGGGGCTTTGAAAAACTGTTTTTT.

The chain employs TRBV25-1 and TRBJ2-7; D is undetermined. The CDR3 is made up of 13 amino acids. The ends were cut back, 4 bases at V and 3 bases at J, with 10 bases in the middle. Germline CDR1 reads MGHDK; CDR2 reads SYGVNS. CDR3: CASSGRVIYEQYF. DNA for the CDR3: TGTGCCAGCAGTGGACGGGTTATCTACGAGCAGTACTTC.

This clone was seen only a few times. The chain has TRBV5-4 and TRBJ2-7, with 8 bases that match TRBD2. With V trimmed by 2 bases and J by 5 bases, 0 bases remained unmatched. Per the germline V gene, CDR1 is SGHNT and CDR2 is YYREEE (reference sequence). The CDR3 consists of 12 residues. The CDR3 sequence is CASSLAGDEQYF. Here the CDR3 DNA reads TGTGCCAGCAGCTTAGCGGGGGACGAGCAGTACTTC.

The gene calls are TRBV6-1 and TRBJ2-1; D gene unclear. V lost 6 bases, J lost 2 bases, and 5 bases lay in between. The CDR3 consists of 12 residues. Germline loops: CDR1 MNHNS, CDR2 SASEGT. The CDR3 region is CASSPTYNEQFF. The CDR3 DNA reads TGTGCCAGCAGCCCTACCTACAATGAGCAGTTCTTC.

This clone appeared a few times. V usage is TRBV28 and J usage is TRBJ2-7; 8 bases are shared with TRBD1. The CDR3 length is 14 residues. Germline V gene data show CDR1 as MDHEN and CDR2 as SYDVKM. V lost 3 bases to trimming and J lost 5 bases; unmatched junction nucleotides: 6. CDR3 sequence (DNA): TGTGCCAGCAGTTTGACAGGGGAGTTAGACGAGCAGTACTTC. Translated: CASSLTGELDEQYF.

The chain is built from TRBV15 and TRBJ1-4; D is unclear. The germline gives CDR1 LNHNV, CDR2 YYDKDF (reference sequence). CDR3 length: 18 amino acids. The V end was cut by 0 bases, the J end by 0 bases, with 14 bases between. Written as DNA, the CDR3 is TGTGCCACCAGCAGAGACAGGACTTCAAACCCAACTAATGAAAAACTGTTTTTT. Its protein product is CATSRDRTSNPTNEKLFF.

The chain combines TRBV18 with TRBJ1-1; TRBD1 matches 9 bases. The CDR3 extends over 15 amino acids. Germline assignment: CDR1 KGHSH and CDR2 LQKENI. V was clipped by 5 bases and J by 0 bases; unmatched bases: 4. CDR3 sequence reads: CASSGTGSMNTEAFF. CDR3 DNA: TGTGCCAGCTCAGGGACAGGGTCGATGAACACTGAAGCTTTCTTT.

CDR3 sequence: CASSGTGKNQPQHF. The CDR3 DNA follows: TGTGCCAGCAGCGGGACAGGGAAAAATCAGCCCCAGCATTTT. The chain carries TRBV14 and TRBJ1-5; 9 bases line up with TRBD1. Germline values: CDR1 SGHDN, CDR2 FVKESK. CDR3 length: 14 residues. V trimming: 5 bases; J trimming: 4 bases; junction bases outside the gene matches: 3.